The T cell receptor (beta chain) described here comes from a study of blood T cell repertoires in COVID-19. The V gene lost 0 bases and the J gene lost 3 bases, with 9 bases spanning the gap. CDR1 and CDR2 (germline): SGHKS, YYEKEE (reference sequence). The CDR3 length is 14 residues. This clone was detected once. TCRdb keeps only in-frame clones here, not all; method: immunoSEQ multiplex PCR. The sample shows 65,000 to 70,000 clones, approximately 79% of them seen only once. The sequence came from an older woman with acute or convalescent COVID-19. Material: peripheral blood. The chain recombines TRBV5-5 with TRBJ1-2; tentative D call: TRBD1 (5 bases). CDR3 residues: CASSLASRDYGYTF. CDR3 coding DNA: TGTGCCAGCAGCTTGGCTTCCAGGGACTATGGCTACACCTTC. The variable domain in full, with the rest retrieved from reference TRBV5-5 and TRBJ1-2, is DAGVTQSPTHLIKTRGQQVTLRCSPISGHKSVSWYQQVLGQGPQFIFQYYEKEERGRGNFPDRFSARQFPNYSSELNVNALLLGDSALYLCASSLASRDYGYTFGSGTRLTVV.